This TCR beta chain was recovered during a study of human T cells and chemical hapten exposure. In the study overall: TCR yields differed between samples (mainly from small differences in pooled library volume).

The library tagged each cDNA molecule with unique molecular identifiers. TCRdb reanalysed the RACE reads using MiXCR and keeps one entry per CDR3 protein. This table holds 85,000 to 95,000 distinct CDR3 sequences, about 8.6% found once. This clonotype occurred a few times. The time point here: healthy volunteer bleed at 2 weeks. Researchers extracted total RNA from unfractionated whole blood. Germline lookup yields CDR1 SGHDT and CDR2 YYEEEE. This CDR3 is 11 amino acids long. With 4 bases removed from V and 7 bases from J, the gap between germline ends came to 8 bases. Material for sequencing was whole blood. This chain joins TRBV5-6 and TRBJ2-5; no clear D gene. This clonotype was sampled from a female donor in good health. Some clones in this sample may be carry-over from other donors' samples. The CDR3 loop is CASSNKATQYF. The CDR3 DNA sequence: TGTGCCAGCAGCAATAAAGCGACCCAGTACTTC. The full variable domain, rest sourced from reference TRBV5-6 and TRBJ2-5, is DAGVTQSPTHLIKTRGQQVTLRCSPKSGHDTVSWYQQALGQGPQFIFQYYEEEERQRGNFPDRFSGHQFPNYSSELNVNALLLGDSALYLCASSNKATQYFGPGTRLLVL.